This entry lists 3 T cell receptor beta chains sequenced from one sample in a study of blood T cells in healthy people across ages. Then a second PCR, running roughly 7 to 11 cycles, was carried out with a sample-barcoded 5' primer and a J-beta primer mix. TCRdb re-analysed the 5' RACE reads in MiXCR, keeping a single row per CDR3 protein. The sample has approximately 770,000 distinct CDR3 sequences; roughly 64% are singletons. The source material was blood. The source is a man younger than 40 in good health.

This clonotype was picked up a small number of times. J is TRBJ2-7 and V is TRBV29-1; no firm D call. V gave up 3 bases and J gave up 6 bases, with 15 bases separating them. Germline assignment: CDR1 SQVTM and CDR2 ANQGSEA. The CDR3 has 13 residues. CDR3 loop: CSVDKGKVGEQYF. The DNA of the CDR3 is TGCAGCGTTGATAAGGGCAAAGTGGGCGAGCAGTACTTC.

The chain employs TRBV9 and TRBJ1-6, with D unclear. The V gene lost 3 bases and the J gene lost 8 bases, with 9 bases spanning the gap. This CDR3 has 13 residues. Germline CDR1 reads SGDLS; CDR2 reads YYNGEE. CDR3 protein: CASSAHRDSPLHF. The CDR3 nucleotides are TGTGCCAGCAGCGCACATCGAGATTCACCCCTCCACTTT.

The rearrangement joins TRBV7-9 to TRBJ1-2, with a tentative D call TRBD1 (5 bases). V lost 5 bases and J 7 bases, leaving 17 bases between the germline ends. The CDR3 is made up of 14 amino acids. Germline CDR1 is SEHNR and CDR2 is FQNEAQ (reference sequence). The CDR3 sequence is CASSPEMQRGGYTF. The CDR3 DNA reads as TGTGCCAGCAGCCCCGAAATGCAAAGGGGTGGCTACACCTTC.